The 8 T cell receptor beta chains presented below share a single source sample, sequenced in a study of cytomegalovirus exposure and HLA in healthy donors. Clones were read by immunoSEQ multiplex PCR, and TCRdb kept only the in-frame ones, dropping some. This table holds about 120,000 clones, around 90% found once. Sequencing was done on a sample of PBMCs. The receptors here all came from a woman aged 18-29 years in good health and CMV-seronegative.

The chain combines TRBV5-1 with TRBJ2-7, with 8 nucleotides matching TRBD1. Germline V lookup: CDR1 SGHRS, CDR2 YFSETQ. V was clipped by 4 bases and J by 3 bases; unmatched bases: 9. This CDR3 has 15 residues. CDR3 protein: CASSPSGGSDYEQYF. Here the CDR3 DNA reads TGCGCCAGCAGCCCATCAGGGGGCAGCGACTACGAGCAGTACTTC.

The chain links TRBV28 to TRBJ2-5, with D hard to call. Trimming took 1 base from V and 2 from J, leaving 8 bases between them. CDR1 and CDR2 (germline): MDHEN, SYDVKM. The CDR3 runs to 14 residues. Written as DNA, the CDR3 is TGTGCCAGCAGTTTATCAAATCTACAAGAGACCCAGTACTTC. Translating it yields CASSLSNLQETQYF. Full variable domain (rest looked up from reference TRBV28 and TRBJ2-5): DVKVTQSSRYLVKRTGEKVFLECVQDMDHENMFWYRQDPGLGLRLIYFSYDVKMKEKGDIPEGYSVSREKKERFSLILESASTNQTSMYLCASSLSNLQETQYFGPGTRLLVL.

The genes are TRBV7-2 and TRBJ2-7; TRBD2 aligns across 10 bases. V shed 3 bases and J 3 bases; nucleotides not matched to a gene: 5. This CDR3 comprises 15 residues. Germline V lookup: CDR1 SGHTA, CDR2 FQGNSA. CDR3 sequence (DNA): TGTGCCAGCAGCTTGGAGGGACTAGCGCGCTACGAGCAGTACTTC. It yields the protein CASSLEGLARYEQYF. Full variable domain (missing parts from reference TRBV7-2 and TRBJ2-7): GAGVSQSPSNKVTEKGKDVELRCDPISGHTALYWYRQSLGQGLEFLIYFQGNSAPDKSGLPSDRFSAERTGGSVSTLTIQRTQQEDSAVYLCASSLEGLARYEQYFGPGTRLTVT.

The chain employs TRBV30 and TRBJ2-7; D may be TRBD2 (5 bases). The CDR3 is 16 residues long. V gave up 0 bases and J gave up 2 bases, with 17 bases separating them. Germline loops: CDR1 GTSNPN, CDR2 SVGIG (reference sequence). CDR3 sequence (DNA): TGTGCCTGGAGTGTACCGCCGGGAACCCCCCCCTACGAGCAGTACTTC. Protein product: CAWSVPPGTPPYEQYF.

J is TRBJ2-1 and V is TRBV4-1; 10 bases are shared with TRBD2. The germline CDR1 and CDR2 sequences are MGHRA and YSYEKL. The CDR3 covers 17 residues. V lost 0 bases and J lost 3; bases outside the gene matches: 5. The chain's CDR3 is CASSQDWSGGVYNEQFF. The CDR3 DNA reads TGCGCCAGCAGCCAAGATTGGAGCGGGGGGGTCTACAATGAGCAGTTCTTC.

This clone appeared a single time. The chain couples TRBV5-1 to TRBJ2-3, with 11 bases identical to TRBD2. Trimming removed 2 bases from V and 2 bases from J; junction bases left unmatched: 1. Per the germline V gene, CDR1 is SGHRS and CDR2 is YFSETQ. The CDR3 runs 15 residues. This CDR3 reads CASSFSGGATDTQYF. The CDR3, as DNA: TGCGCCAGCAGCTTTAGCGGGGGGGCCACAGATACGCAGTATTTT.

The V gene is TRBV7-9, the J gene TRBJ2-1; TRBD2 is a possible D gene (7 bases). Germline V gives CDR1 SEHNR, CDR2 FQNEAQ (reference sequence). Deletions cut 1 base from V and 4 bases from J, with 14 bases between. This CDR3 comprises 16 residues. The CDR3 sequence: CASSLDGAGAYNEQFF. The CDR3 bases are TGTGCCAGCAGCTTAGACGGTGCGGGGGCTTACAATGAGCAGTTCTTC.

V and J are TRBV28 and TRBJ2-1, with 8 bases that match TRBD2. The germline V gene encodes CDR1 MDHEN and CDR2 SYDVKM. V was clipped by 5 bases and J by 4 bases; unmatched bases: 10. The CDR3 runs to 16 residues. Here the CDR3 DNA reads TGTGCCAGCAGTGGGATTCGGGGGGGAACTTACAATGAGCAGTTCTTC. Amino acids: CASSGIRGGTYNEQFF. The full variable domain, with the rest looked up from reference TRBV28 and TRBJ2-1, is DVKVTQSSRYLVKRTGEKVFLECVQDMDHENMFWYRQDPGLGLRLIYFSYDVKMKEKGDIPEGYSVSREKKERFSLILESASTNQTSMYLCASSGIRGGTYNEQFFGPGTRLTVL.